This T cell receptor (beta chain) was sequenced for a study of response to subunit inactivated influenza vaccine. Study conclusions and caveats: A suggestion made by the authors is that each seasonal influenza vaccination recruits few new T cells.

CDR1 DFQATT and CDR2 SNEGSKA come from the germline V gene (reference sequence). This CDR3 contains 16 residues. This clonotype was observed a handful of times. Its target is not known. Sequence at one end of the junction differs from germline and may be a read error. Each CDR3 protein gets one entry after TCRdb re-called the RT-PCR reads with MiXCR. Here the sample spans approximately 530,000 distinct CDR3 sequences, approximately 7.6% being singletons. The V and J genes are TRBV20-1 and TRBJ2-1, with D possibly TRBD1 on 6 matching bases. Here the sequenced sample was PBMCs from blood, taken less than 30 months after vaccination. The sequence was collected from a man between 50 and 75 years old who received an inactivated influenza vaccine. As DNA, the CDR3 is TGCTGTGCTAGAGATCAGGGGAGATTTACAAACAATGAGCAGTTCTTC. Translated, it gives CCARDQGRFTNNEQFF.